Following are 5 T cell receptor beta chains from one sample sequenced in a study of regulatory T cells in long-lasting Graves disease. To make TCR beta libraries, researchers used iRepertoire HTBI primers and Arm-PCR of CDR3 regions. Using its own MiXCR run on the multiplex PCR reads, TCRdb lists one record per CDR3 protein. The data show a few hundred thousand distinct CDR3 sequences, about 25% seen once. The time point denotes: persistent/refractory GD, antithyroid drugs over 5 years with positive TRAb. PBMC RNA was the source of the TCR library. The source material was peripheral blood mononuclear cells (PBMCs), sampled when the disease was refractory, from a patient treated with antithyroid drugs. Receptors originate from a female donor with Graves disease.

This clonotype was counted many times. V gene TRBV14 combines with J gene TRBJ2-7, with TRBD1 matching 8 bases. The CDR3 runs 14 residues. V gave up 4 bases and J gave up 4 bases; unmatched junction bases: 6. CDR1 SGHDN and CDR2 FVKESK come from the germline V gene. The CDR3 bases are TGTGCCAGCAGCCTCAGGGGGCCATATTACGAGCAGTACTTC. It yields the protein CASSLRGPYYEQYF.

This clonotype was seen many times. The rearrangement joins TRBV7-8 to TRBJ2-6; D gene unclear. This CDR3 spans 14 amino acids. Trimming pared 5 bases from V and 4 bases from J, leaving 9 bases between. Germline lookup yields CDR1 SGHVS and CDR2 FQNEAQ. CDR3 sequence: CASSPGVGANVLTF. The CDR3, as DNA: TGTGCCAGCAGCCCCGGAGTGGGGGCCAACGTCCTGACTTTC.

CDR3 DNA: TGTGCCAGCACTGACAGTATGTTCGCGAACACCGGGGAGCTGTTTTTT. It yields the protein CASTDSMFANTGELFF. The chain couples TRBV28 to TRBJ2-2; TRBD1 might be the D (5 bases). The germline gives CDR1 MDHEN, CDR2 SYDVKM. Trimming pared 7 bases from V and 0 bases from J, leaving 15 bases between. The CDR3 extends over 16 amino acids.

The chain carries TRBV20-1 and TRBJ2-7, with D maybe TRBD1 (5 bases). V shed 0 bases and J shed 0 bases, with 6 bases lying between them. Per the germline V gene, CDR1 is DFQATT and CDR2 is SNEGSKA (reference sequence). The CDR3 runs 13 residues. The CDR3 region has the DNA TGCAGTGCTAGAGAACAGGTCTCCTACGAGCAGTACTTC. Amino acids: CSAREQVSYEQYF.

The J gene is TRBJ2-3, the V gene TRBV28; TRBD2 matches 12 bases. The CDR3 is 15 residues long. The junction had 6 bases not matched to a gene; V was cut back by 10 bases and J by 1 base. In germline, CDR1 is MDHEN, CDR2 SYDVKM. CDR3 sequence (DNA): TGTGCCACCCTGACTAGCGGGAGTGGCACAGATACGCAGTATTTT. Translation: CATLTSGSGTDTQYF.